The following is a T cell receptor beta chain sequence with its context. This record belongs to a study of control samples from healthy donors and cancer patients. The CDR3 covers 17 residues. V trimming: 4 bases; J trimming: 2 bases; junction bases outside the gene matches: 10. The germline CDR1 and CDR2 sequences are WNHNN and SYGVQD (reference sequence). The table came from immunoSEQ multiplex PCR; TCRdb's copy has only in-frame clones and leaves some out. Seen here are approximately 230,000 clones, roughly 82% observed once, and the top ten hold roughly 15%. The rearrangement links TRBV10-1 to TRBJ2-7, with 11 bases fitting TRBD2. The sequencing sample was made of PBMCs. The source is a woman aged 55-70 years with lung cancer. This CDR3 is CASSAPKSSGGTYEQYF. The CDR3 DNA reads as TGCGCCAGCAGTGCCCCGAAATCTAGCGGGGGGACCTACGAGCAGTACTTC.